This TCR beta chain was found in a study of shared clonotypes between healthy human individuals. Study information: Plates per donor: three CD4 naive, three CD4 memory, two CD8 naive, one CD8 memory. Whole-study findings and limits: With few donors, the genetic and exposure-history diversity represented was limited.

The CDR3 runs 13 residues. Germline V lookup: CDR1 SQVTM, CDR2 ANQGSEA. V was pared by 4 bases and J by 5 bases, with 14 bases between. Sequenced by immunoSEQ multiplex PCR; TCRdb stores in-frame clones only, minus some. The sample records 550,000 to 850,000 clones, 72% being singletons. In regard to this clone: Its specificity is unknown.

Sequenced material: memory CD4+ T cells sorted from blood. Noted subset: CD45RA-negative fraction. The sequence was obtained from a woman aged 30 to 39 in good health. The chain uses TRBV29-1 and TRBJ1-1; D is undetermined. CDR3 nucleotides: TGCAGCGTTGCGGGCAGACTAGGAACTGAAGCTTTCTTT. Its translation: CSVAGRLGTEAFF.